This T cell receptor (beta chain) was found in a study of CD8 T cells in ankylosing spondylitis. About this clonotype: Its matching antigen is unknown.

The germline CDR1 and CDR2 sequences are SGHTS and YDEGEE. The CDR3 loop spans 15 amino acids. The V segment lost 2 bases and the J segment 1 base; nucleotides outside the gene matches: 5. Molecular-barcoded quantitative 5'-RACE produced these TCR beta libraries. MiXCR, applied by TCRdb to the 5' RACE reads, yields one record per CDR3 protein. The sample records some 450,000 distinct CDR3 sequences, roughly a sixth being singletons. Overall study findings and caveats: Several of the motif variants were reported before in synovial fluid and blood from reactive arthritis. The authors found the disease-linked clones to be CD8+ and relatively rare in peripheral blood. One TCR beta motif, made up of eight highly homologous variants, appeared characteristic of ankylosing spondylitis blood. Within matched ankylosing spondylitis synovial fluid, disease-linked clones were reportedly significantly enriched.

Sequenced input: blood, either unsorted or a sorted T cell fraction (not recorded which). The origin of this receptor is a male donor with ankylosing spondylitis. V is TRBV5-8 and J is TRBJ2-5; TRBD1 aligns across 7 bases. The CDR3 loop reads CASSLRQGAQETQYF. The CDR3, as DNA: TGTGCCAGCAGCTTAAGACAGGGTGCCCAAGAGACCCAGTACTTC.